This entry lists 15 T cell receptor beta chains sequenced from one sample in a study of neurological immune-mediated disorders (dated by TCRdb to between 2019 and 2020). The sample's time point label is to be understood as: longitudinal time-point 3. Receptor libraries were prepared by 5' RACE. Sequencer: Illumina HiSeq 2500. TCRdb passed the public sequencing reads through fastp at Q25 and MiXCR, retaining productive beta sequences. Here each entry gathers all rows of one CDR3 protein and keeps the most common genes and DNA. This sample comprises tens of thousands of distinct CDR3 sequences, around 4.5% of them detected only once. The top ten constitute about 5.7% of the sample. Sequenced input: PBMCs. The receptors originated from a woman between 55 and 75 years old with multiple sclerosis.

This clonotype was counted ten times or more. The chain carries TRBV12-3 or TRBV12-4 and TRBJ1-1; no reliable D call. Trimming pared 3 bases from V and 0 bases from J, leaving 5 bases between. The CDR3 runs to 13 residues. The DNA of the CDR3 is TGTGCCAGCAGTTTGGCCTTGAACACTGAAGCTTTCTTT. The encoded protein is CASSLALNTEAFF.

Ten or more counts support this clonotype. DNA for the CDR3: TGCAGCGTGAAGGGACAGGGAGTACCAGATACGCAGTATTTT. Translated: CSVKGQGVPDTQYF. V is TRBV29-1 and J is TRBJ2-3; 9 nucleotides line up with TRBD1. CDR1 SQVTM and CDR2 ANQGSEA come from the germline V gene. Trimming removed 6 bases from V and 4 bases from J; junction bases left unmatched: 8. The CDR3 has 14 residues.

This clonotype was detected many times. This chain joins TRBV11-2 and TRBJ2-5, with 7 bases aligning to TRBD2. Losses at the gene ends were 1 base for V and 6 bases for J; bases not matched to a gene: 5. The CDR3 runs to 14 residues. Germline assignment: CDR1 SGHAT and CDR2 FQNNGV. The CDR3 spells CASSLGAGGKTQYF. For the CDR3, the DNA is TGTGCCAGCAGCTTAGGTGCCGGGGGGAAGACCCAGTACTTC.

This clonotype was detected many times. The chain joins TRBV10-3 to TRBJ1-1, with unresolved D. V was shortened by 6 bases and J by 6 bases, with 8 bases between the two germline ends. CDR3 length: 11 residues. Looked up from germline, CDR1 is ENHRY and CDR2 is SYGVKD. CDR3 in amino acids: CAIRWGPEAFF. The CDR3 coding sequence is TGTGCCATCAGGTGGGGTCCTGAAGCTTTCTTT.

This clonotype was recorded at least ten times. The genes are TRBV18 and TRBJ1-1; D gene unclear. The germline CDR1 and CDR2 sequences are KGHSH and LQKENI. The CDR3 has 16 residues. Deletions cut 3 bases from V and 0 bases from J, with 14 bases between. CDR3 in DNA: TGTGCCAGCTCACCCCAAATCCGGGCCTTGAACACTGAAGCTTTCTTT. Amino acid sequence: CASSPQIRALNTEAFF.

The sample holds many counts of this clonotype. The chain uses TRBV7-6 and TRBJ1-1; D uncertain. CDR3 size: 12 residues. V gave up 2 bases and J gave up 4 bases, with 5 bases separating them. Germline values: CDR1 SGHVS, CDR2 FNYEAQ. This CDR3 reads CASSLSSTEAFF. The CDR3 nucleotides are TGTGCCAGCAGCTTAAGCTCCACTGAAGCTTTCTTT.

This clonotype was recorded many times. This chain joins TRBV28 and TRBJ1-4; a possible D gene is TRBD1 (6 bases). The germline V gene has CDR1 MDHEN and CDR2 SYDVKM. The CDR3 extends over 14 amino acids. Trimming took 5 bases from V and 6 from J, leaving 13 bases between them. The CDR3 DNA sequence: TGTGCCAGCAGTCCCAGGGGAAGGGATGAAAAACTGTTTTTT. Translating gives CASSPRGRDEKLFF.

In its sample, this clonotype was seen many times. The chain is built from TRBV5-1 and TRBJ2-7; a weak D match, TRBD1 (6 bases). The germline V gene has CDR1 SGHRS and CDR2 YFSETQ. V was pared by 0 bases and J by 5 bases, with 12 bases between. The CDR3 consists of 14 residues. The CDR3 DNA follows: TGCGCCAGCAGCTTGGACAGGGAAACTAACGAGCAGTACTTC. Residues: CASSLDRETNEQYF.

This clonotype has ten or more counts. The chain has TRBV20-1 and TRBJ2-1, with unresolved D. The CDR3 is 13 residues long. Germline CDR1 and CDR2: DFQATT and SNEGSKA (reference sequence). V was shortened by 4 bases and J by 5 bases, with 12 bases between the two germline ends. For the CDR3, the DNA is TGCAGTGCTATCAGTGTGGAAAACAATGAGCAGTTCTTC. Translated: CSAISVENNEQFF.

This clonotype occurred many times. The V call is TRBV28, the J call TRBJ2-2, with 7 bases that match TRBD1. There are 15 residues in the CDR3. The ends lost 3 bases at V and 6 bases at J; junction bases unmatched: 7. CDR1 and CDR2 from the germline V gene are MDHEN and SYDVKM. DNA for the CDR3: TGTGCCAGCAGTTTCCGTACAGGGGTCCCCGGGGAGCTGTTTTTT. It yields the protein CASSFRTGVPGELFF.

This clonotype was counted ten times or more. This sequence joins TRBV11-3 and TRBJ2-2, with 8 bases lining up with TRBD2. This CDR3 contains 15 residues. CDR1 is SGHNT, CDR2 YENEEA, per germline. V gave up 4 bases and J gave up 5 bases; unmatched junction bases: 6. CDR3 DNA: TGTGCCAGCAGCTCTGCGGGGGGCGCAACCGGGGAGCTGTTTTTT. Protein: CASSSAGGATGELFF.

This clonotype has more than one count but fewer than ten. This chain uses TRBV7-6 with TRBJ1-1; D ambiguous. Trimming took off 2 bases at V and 5 bases at J, with 12 bases between the two ends. Germline CDR1 reads SGHVS; CDR2 reads FNYEAQ. The CDR3 length is 14 residues. Here the CDR3 DNA reads TGTGCCAGCAGCTTATCTCCTCCCGGGACTGAAGCTTTCTTT. It specifies CASSLSPPGTEAFF.

This clonotype was counted at least ten times. The V gene is TRBV6-5, the J gene TRBJ1-2; tentatively, D is TRBD1 (6 bases). CDR1 and CDR2 (germline): MNHEY, SVGAGI. The CDR3 length is 14 residues. Trimming removed 6 bases at V and 3 bases at J, with 14 bases between. The CDR3 region has the DNA TGTGCCAGCAGCCGACAGGTTATCGACTATGGCTACACCTTC. It is translated as CASSRQVIDYGYTF.

This clonotype was counted ten times or more. This chain joins TRBV20-1 and TRBJ2-2; D is possibly TRBD2 (7 bases). V was shortened by 6 bases and J by 4 bases, with 15 bases between the two germline ends. CDR1 is DFQATT and CDR2 is SNEGSKA in the germline V gene (reference sequence). This CDR3 region has 14 residues. DNA for the CDR3: TGCAGTGCGGGGGGGGGGCTCCCCACCGGGGAGCTGTTTTTT. Its protein is CSAGGGLPTGELFF.

At least ten counts were recorded for this clonotype. The chain carries TRBV5-1 and TRBJ2-7; D is unclear. Germline CDR1 reads SGHRS; CDR2 reads YFSETQ. The germline V and J ends were trimmed by 0 bases and 2 bases, with 9 bases remaining between them. The CDR3 extends over 14 amino acids. CDR3 protein: CASSLDFGPYEQYF. The CDR3 coding sequence is TGCGCCAGCAGCTTGGATTTTGGCCCCTACGAGCAGTACTTC. The full variable domain, with the rest looked up from reference TRBV5-1 and TRBJ2-7, is KAGVTQTPRYLIKTRGQQVTLSCSPISGHRSVSWYQQTPGQGLQFLFEYFSETQRNKGNFPGRFSGRQFSNSRSEMNVSTLELGDSALYLCASSLDFGPYEQYFGPGTRLTVT.